These T cell receptor beta chains were read from a single sample in a study of cytomegalovirus exposure and HLA in healthy donors. Here immunoSEQ multiplex PCR was the method, and the copy in TCRdb shows in-frame clones only, minus some. Here the sample spans more than 95,000 clones, approximately 91% being singletons. Specimen: PBMCs. These receptors were taken from a man younger than 35 in good health and CMV-seropositive. The conserved cysteine and the conserved F or W are not part of the CDR3 here. The order of the fields is clone size, V gene, J gene, CDR3 protein. Clone size is not always given. Where it is, it says once, few, many or a class for expanded clones.

NA	TRBV19	TRBJ1-2	ASRPDRGLTYGYT
NA	TRBV5-1	TRBJ1-1	ASSPTGGSPLTEAF
NA	TRBV9	TRBJ2-3	ASSPHPSGASTDTQY
few	TRBV5-6	TRBJ2-5	ASSREETQY
NA	TRBV18	TRBJ1-1	ASSPMAGTGLRNTEAF
NA	TRBV9	TRBJ2-1	ASSVRPGGANEQF
few	TRBV4-2	TRBJ2-1	ASSQDPGGYNEQF
NA	TRBV7-2	TRBJ2-7	ASSLVGLAAAYEQY
NA	TRBV2	TRBJ1-5	ASSDSTETYTDSNQPQH
NA	TRBV11-1	TRBJ1-4	ASSLSSNEKLF
NA	TRBV5-1	TRBJ1-5	ASSPSGGNQPQH
NA	TRBV4-1	TRBJ2-5	ASSLLGLTQETQY
NA	TRBV29-1	TRBJ1-1	SVVAQGATEAF
NA	TRBV25-1	TRBJ2-7	ASSAGGGLRTYEQY
NA	TRBV19	TRBJ1-6	ASSNRDFLPPLH
NA	TRBV2	TRBJ1-2	ASAGGQNYGYT